The next 26 T cell receptor beta chains were all read from a single sample in a study of T-cell memory formation after mild COVID-19. TCRdb analysed the 5' RACE reads with MiXCR anew, one entry per CDR3 protein. Of roughly 250,000 distinct CDR3 sequences in the sample, approximately 16% were seen once. Sample: PBMCs or a T cell subset sorted from them (not recorded which). These receptors all stem from a young man who had mild COVID-19 (a few samples of this study predate the infection). Cell type and time point are not known.

As to this clonotype: Possible read error: a much larger clone is one base away. The rearrangement joins TRBV5-5 to TRBJ2-7; D call uncertain. V was trimmed by 1 base and J by 0 bases, leaving 2 bases between them. This CDR3 has 12 amino acids. Germline V lookup: CDR1 SGHKS, CDR2 YYEKEE (reference sequence). The CDR3 DNA is TGTGCCAGCAGCTTGAGCTCCTACGAGCAGTACGTC. This gives the protein CASSLSSYEQYV.

The chain has TRBV3-1 and TRBJ2-5; D may be TRBD2 (6 bases). The CDR3 runs to 14 residues. CDR1 is LGHDT, CDR2 YNNKEL, per germline (reference sequence). The ends were cut back, 4 bases at V and 3 bases at J, with 12 bases in the middle. CDR3 bases: TGTGCCAGCAGCCCCGCGGGACTTGAAGAGACCCAGTACTTC. This codes for CASSPAGLEETQYF.

The chain couples TRBV6-1 to TRBJ1-1, with D perhaps matching TRBD1 (5 bases). The germline V gene encodes CDR1 MNHNS and CDR2 SASEGT. This CDR3 has 14 residues. Between the trimmed V and J ends, which lost 2 bases and 4 bases, there was a span of 11 bases. Written as DNA, the CDR3 is TGTGCCAGCAGTGAAATGGGGCGGCTCACTGAAGCTTTCTTT. Its translation is CASSEMGRLTEAFF.

This chain links TRBV4-1 with TRBJ2-2; TRBD1 matches at 10 bases. Germline CDR1 is MGHRA and CDR2 is YSYEKL. With 5 bases clipped from V and 7 bases from J, the junction kept 10 bases outside the gene matches. This CDR3 comprises 16 residues. CDR3 nucleotides: TGCGCCAGCAGCGTAAGCGGGACAGGGGTAAACGGGGAGCTGTTTTTT. It codes for CASSVSGTGVNGELFF.

The V call is TRBV5-1, the J call TRBJ2-1, with TRBD1 identical over 7 bases. The CDR3 is 15 residues long. V dropped 4 bases and J dropped 5; count of bases not matched to a gene: 9. Germline CDR1 reads SGHRS; CDR2 reads YFSETQ. The CDR3 DNA follows: TGCGCCAGCAGCCCCAGGGGACAGCAGAACAATGAGCAGTTCTTC. It codes for CASSPRGQQNNEQFF.

This rearrangement joins TRBV7-6 to TRBJ1-2; 10 bases match TRBD1. The germline gives CDR1 SGHVS, CDR2 FNYEAQ. The CDR3 length is 15 residues. The V segment lost 4 bases and the J segment 5 bases; nucleotides outside the gene matches: 7. CDR3 protein: CASSSAPGQGYGYTF. CDR3 in DNA: TGTGCCAGCAGCTCTGCTCCGGGACAGGGGTATGGCTACACCTTC. Drawing the rest from reference TRBV7-6 and TRBJ1-2, the complete variable domain is GAGVSQSPRYKVTKRGQDVALRCDPISGHVSLYWYRQALGQGPEFLTYFNYEAQQDKSGLPNDRFSAERPEGSISTLTIQRTEQRDSAMYRCASSSAPGQGYGYTFGSGTRLTVV.

The J gene is TRBJ2-7, the V gene TRBV11-1; D is uncertain. Germline CDR1 SGHAT, CDR2 FQDESV (reference sequence). Trimming removed 4 bases from V and 0 bases from J, with 10 bases in between. The CDR3 runs to 14 residues. CDR3 DNA: TGTGCCAGCAGCTCTGCTCAGGACTCCTACGAGCAGTACTTC. Translation: CASSSAQDSYEQYF. The whole variable domain, filled in from reference TRBV11-1 and TRBJ2-7, reads EAEVAQSPRYKITEKSQAVAFWCDPISGHATLYWYRQILGQGPELLVQFQDESVVDDSQLPKDRFSAERLKGVDSTLKIQPAELGDSAMYLCASSSAQDSYEQYFGPGTRLTVT.

The rearrangement joins TRBV6-6 to TRBJ2-3; the D gene is possibly TRBD1 (8 bases). The CDR3 loop spans 15 amino acids. The germline V and J ends were trimmed by 7 bases and 3 bases, with 17 bases remaining between them. Germline values: CDR1 MNHNY, CDR2 SVGAGI (reference sequence). This CDR3 reads CASTDRGLRTDTQYF. The CDR3 coding sequence is TGTGCCAGCACAGACAGGGGACTAAGGACAGATACGCAGTATTTT.

The chain uses TRBV7-6 and TRBJ1-5; D remains unclear. The CDR3 spans 14 residues. V lost 2 bases and J lost 2, with 7 bases in between. The germline V gene has CDR1 SGHVS and CDR2 FNYEAQ. The CDR3 sequence is CASSLSSGNQPQHF. Here the CDR3 DNA reads TGTGCCAGCAGCTTATCCAGCGGCAATCAGCCCCAGCATTTT.

The genes are TRBV3-1 and TRBJ1-1; no reliable D call. Germline assignment: CDR1 LGHDT and CDR2 YNNKEL (reference sequence). There are 14 residues in the CDR3. V was pared by 0 bases and J by 5 bases, with 10 bases between. The CDR3 sequence is CASSQDMWGTEAFF. CDR3 nucleotides: TGTGCCAGCAGCCAAGATATGTGGGGTACTGAAGCTTTCTTT.

This clonotype was counted only a few times. The chain recombines TRBV10-3 with TRBJ2-3, with D hard to call. The germline V and J ends were trimmed by 6 bases and 0 bases, with 13 bases remaining between them. CDR1 is ENHRY and CDR2 is SYGVKD in the germline V gene. The CDR3 spans 15 residues. CDR3 protein: CAIRNYPTSTDTQYF. In DNA, the CDR3 is TGTGCCATCAGGAATTACCCGACGAGCACAGATACGCAGTATTTT.

The V and J genes are TRBV12-3 or TRBV12-4 and TRBJ2-1; TRBD2 agrees at 13 bases. The CDR3 totals 16 residues. V trimming: 5 bases; J trimming: 9 bases; junction bases outside the gene matches: 10. DNA of the CDR3: TGTGCCAGCAGTACTACTAGCGGGGGGGCCTGGAGTGAGCAGTTCTTC. Translation gives CASSTTSGGAWSEQFF.

This clonotype was picked up a small number of times. The rearrangement uses TRBV12-3 or TRBV12-4 and TRBJ2-7; D perhaps matches TRBD1 (6 bases). With 4 bases removed from V and 4 bases from J, the gap between germline ends came to 14 bases. The CDR3 contains 14 residues. The CDR3 here is CASSYWAGEYEQYF. For the CDR3, the DNA is TGTGCCAGCAGTTACTGGGCAGGGGAGTACGAGCAGTACTTC.

The rearrangement links TRBV2 to TRBJ1-6; D is undetermined. The CDR3 sequence is 16 residues long. The V and J ends lost 2 bases and 8 bases respectively, with 16 bases between them. Germline CDR1 and CDR2: SNHLY and FYNNEI. CDR3 sequence (DNA): TGTGCCAGCAGTGAATCGTTCGTGGCGGGAGATTCACCCCTCCACTTT. Amino acids: CASSESFVAGDSPLHF.

In its sample, this clonotype was seen a few times. The rearrangement uses TRBV7-2 and TRBJ1-2, with D possibly TRBD1 on 5 matching bases. Germline V gene lookup returns CDR1 SGHTA and CDR2 FQGNSA. The CDR3 runs to 14 residues. The V end was cut by 0 bases, the J end by 2 bases, with 7 bases between. The CDR3 reads CASSLAQGNYGYTF. The DNA for the CDR3 is TGTGCCAGCAGCTTAGCTCAGGGCAACTATGGCTACACCTTC.

This clonotype was detected a few times. The genes are TRBV7-6 and TRBJ2-3, with 8 bases fitting TRBD2. Germline CDR1 and CDR2: SGHVS and FNYEAQ. The CDR3 sequence is 16 residues long. V was clipped by 5 bases and J by 6 bases; unmatched bases: 13. CDR3 amino acids: CASSPVGSGGRDTQYF. The DNA of the CDR3 is TGTGCCAGCAGCCCTGTAGGGAGCGGGGGCAGGGATACGCAGTATTTT.

The chain is built from TRBV11-2 and TRBJ2-7; D possibly uses TRBD1 or TRBD2 (6 bases each). Germline-derived CDR1 and CDR2 are SGHAT and FQNNGV. V was shortened by 5 bases and J by 6 bases, with 17 bases between the two germline ends. The CDR3 spans 14 residues. CDR3 nucleotide sequence: TGTGCCAGCAGCCCGTTGTGGGGGGCCGCCGAGCAGTACTTC. Its protein product is CASSPLWGAAEQYF. Full variable domain (remainder filled in from reference TRBV11-2 and TRBJ2-7): EAGVAQSPRYKIIEKRQSVAFWCNPISGHATLYWYQQILGQGPKLLIQFQNNGVVDDSQLPKDRFSAERLKGVDSTLKIQPAKLEDSAVYLCASSPLWGAAEQYFGPGTRLTVT.

Note on this clonotype: One end of the junction is discordant with germline, which a read error may explain. The rearrangement links TRBV24-1 to TRBJ1-5; D is possibly TRBD1 (5 bases). In germline, CDR1 is KGHDR, CDR2 SFDVKD. CDR3 length equals 12 residues. CDR3 coding DNA: TGTGCCACCAGTGATCCAGGGTCGCCCTCGGGTTTT. Encoded protein: CATSDPGSPSGF.

This sequence joins TRBV2 and TRBJ2-1, with 10 nucleotides matching TRBD1. J was trimmed by 7 bases and V by 6 bases; bases with no gene match: 0. Germline CDR1 is SNHLY and CDR2 is FYNNEI. The CDR3 is made up of 12 amino acids. The CDR3 bases are TGTGCCAGCAGGGGACAGGGGAATGAGCAGTTCTTC. Translated, it gives CASRGQGNEQFF.

This clonotype has just one count. This chain joins TRBV24-1 and TRBJ2-3, with D unresolved. In germline, CDR1 is KGHDR, CDR2 SFDVKD. V was cut by 3 bases and J by 6 bases, with 9 bases left in between. This CDR3 has 13 residues. CDR3 region: CATSDTRVDTQYF. In DNA form, the CDR3 reads TGTGCCACCAGTGATACCCGGGTCGATACGCAGTATTTT.

The chain recombines TRBV20-1 with TRBJ1-6; D is uncertain. Trimming removed 7 bases from V and 13 bases from J, with 26 bases in between. The CDR3 extends over 15 amino acids. Germline loops: CDR1 DFQATT, CDR2 SNEGSKA (reference sequence). The CDR3 sequence is CSVSAPQLVDGPLHF. The CDR3 nucleotides read TGCAGTGTCTCCGCACCCCAGCTCGTAGATGGGCCCCTCCACTTT.

The chain employs TRBV12-3 or TRBV12-4 and TRBJ1-1; D ambiguous. The length of the CDR3 is 13 residues. Trimming took off 6 bases at V and 0 bases at J, with 8 bases between the two ends. CDR3 nucleotide sequence: TGTGCCAGCAGCATTACAGTGAACACTGAAGCTTTCTTT. This codes for CASSITVNTEAFF.

This clonotype has more than one count but fewer than ten. CDR3 bases: TGTGCCGGACACAGGGTGGATAGAGATACGCAGTATTTT. Its translation is CAGHRVDRDTQYF. The chain combines TRBV7-8 with TRBJ2-3; TRBD1 is a possible D gene (6 bases). The CDR3 runs 13 residues. V was cut by 11 bases and J by 5 bases, with 17 bases left in between. Per germline, CDR1 SGHVS and CDR2 FQNEAQ.

This clonotype was recorded a few times. The gene calls are TRBV7-8 and TRBJ2-3; a possible D gene is TRBD1 (8 bases). Trimming shortened V by 4 bases and J by 4 bases, and 21 bases separated the two germline ends. Germline V lookup: CDR1 SGHVS, CDR2 FQNEAQ. This CDR3 is 17 amino acids long. The CDR3 DNA sequence: TGTGCCAGCAGCTCAGGGGGCGGGGGCTATCCAGCAGATACGCAGTATTTT. Encoded protein: CASSSGGGGYPADTQYF.

The sample holds many counts of this clonotype. This chain joins TRBV28 and TRBJ1-2; D perhaps matches TRBD1 (5 bases). This CDR3 is built from 13 residues. V shed 5 bases and J shed 0 bases, with 7 bases lying between them. Germline V CDR1 and CDR2: MDHEN, SYDVKM. The CDR3 is CASSPGANYGYTF. CDR3 DNA sequence: TGTGCCAGCAGTCCGGGGGCTAACTATGGCTACACCTTC.

This clonotype has just a few counts. The V gene is TRBV13, the J gene TRBJ2-5; 9 nucleotides align to TRBD1. Trimming removed 4 bases from V and 5 bases from J; junction bases left unmatched: 5. The CDR3 covers 14 residues. Germline V lookup: CDR1 PRHDT, CDR2 FYEKMQ (reference sequence). This chain's CDR3 is CASSSRQGGETQYF. The CDR3 DNA is TGTGCCAGCAGCTCCCGACAGGGGGGGGAGACCCAGTACTTC.